The clone carrying this TCR beta chain was detected many times. The data belong to a study of regulatory T cells in long-lasting Graves disease. To make TCR beta libraries, researchers used iRepertoire HTBI primers and Arm-PCR of CDR3 regions. Per the study methods: In the combined samples, 62 TRBV and 14 TRBJ segments were identified. TCRdb reanalysed the multiplex PCR reads using MiXCR and keeps one entry per CDR3 protein. These V and J calls are TCRdb output, not the study's own analysis. There are around 450,000 distinct CDR3 sequences in the sample; around 16% occur only once, and 9.5% to 15% lies in the top ten. Regarding time point: newly diagnosed GD, antithyroid drugs for less than 3 months. RNA isolated from PBMCs was used to make the TCR library. The data also belong to a second study, concerning T cells in Graves' hyperthyroidism and ophthalmopathy.

The clonotype originates from a man aged 40-49 years with Graves disease. The source was peripheral blood mononuclear cells (PBMCs), collected at new diagnosis, from a patient treated with antithyroid drugs.

The CDR3 sequence is CASSIGTTNEQFF. CDR3 coding DNA: TGTGCCAGCAGTATCGGGACTACCAATGAGCAGTTCTTC. The chain carries TRBV27 and TRBJ2-1, with 7 bases that match TRBD2. The CDR3 is 13 amino acids. The ends lost 5 bases at V and 6 bases at J; junction bases unmatched: 4. Germline loops: CDR1 MNHEY, CDR2 SMNVEV (reference sequence).